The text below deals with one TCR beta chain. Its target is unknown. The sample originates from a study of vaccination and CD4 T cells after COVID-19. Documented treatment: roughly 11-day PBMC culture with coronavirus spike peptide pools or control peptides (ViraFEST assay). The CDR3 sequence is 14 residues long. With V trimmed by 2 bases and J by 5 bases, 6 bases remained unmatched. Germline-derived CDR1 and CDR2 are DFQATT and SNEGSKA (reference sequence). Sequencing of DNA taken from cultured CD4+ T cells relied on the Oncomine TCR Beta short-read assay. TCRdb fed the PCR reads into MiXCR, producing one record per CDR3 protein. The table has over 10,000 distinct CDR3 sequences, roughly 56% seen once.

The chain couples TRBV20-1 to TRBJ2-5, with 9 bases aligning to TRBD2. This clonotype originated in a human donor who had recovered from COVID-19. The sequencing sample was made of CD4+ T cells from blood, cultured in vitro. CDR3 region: CSARRASGKETQYF. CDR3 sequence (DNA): TGCAGTGCTAGAAGGGCTAGCGGGAAGGAGACCCAGTACTTC.